A selection of T cell receptor beta chains follows, all from one sample in a study of regulatory T cells in long-lasting Graves disease. TCRdb re-called the multiplex PCR reads through MiXCR, storing one row per CDR3 protein. The sample yields under 450,000 distinct CDR3 sequences, 12% seen once. This same sample was also taken into another study, of T cells in Graves' hyperthyroidism and ophthalmopathy.

The sequenced sample was peripheral blood mononuclear cells (PBMCs), obtained at new diagnosis, from a patient treated with antithyroid drugs. These receptors were collected from a woman under 30 with Graves disease. Each CDR3 is given with its conserved first and last residue. D genes are given only for firm matches. Clone sizes are given selectively: once, few, many, or a class where the clone is expanded.

size	D	J	V	DNA	CDR3
-	TRBD2	TRBJ2-1	TRBV20-1	TGCAGTGCTCGGCGGGAGGACCTCTACAATGAGCAGTTCTTC	CSARREDLYNEQFF
many	-	TRBJ1-1	TRBV18	TGCGCCAGCAGCCCGGGAATAAACACTGAAGCTTTCTTT	CASSPGINTEAFF
many	-	TRBJ2-5	TRBV29-1	TGCAGCGTTTTAAGTGGCCAAGAGACCCAGTACTTC	CSVLSGQETQYF
many	TRBD2	TRBJ2-7	TRBV6-5	TGTGCCAGCAGTTACTCTAGCGGGAGCTACGAGCAGTACTTC	CASSYSSGSYEQYF
many	TRBD2	TRBJ2-1	TRBV29-1	TGCAGCGTTGAATTGGGGGGAGGGACTAGCGGGTGGAATGAGCAGTTCTTC	CSVELGGGTSGWNEQFF
many	-	TRBJ2-7	TRBV7-2	TGTGCCAGCAGCTTTATTTCCCCCCTTGGGAGCCCGGCAGGGCGGTACGAGCAGTACTTC	CASSFISPLGSPAGRYEQYF
many	-	TRBJ1-1	TRBV7-6	TGTGCCAGCAGCCCCGGGTGGGACACTGAAGCTTTCTTT	CASSPGWDTEAFF
-	TRBD1	TRBJ2-1	TRBV5-8	TGTGCCAGCAGCGTGGGGACAGGGGGGTACAATGAGCAGTTCTTC	CASSVGTGGYNEQFF
-	TRBD1	TRBJ1-4	TRBV12-3/TRBV12-4	TGTGCCAGCAGCCGCACAGGGGACAGGAACGAAAAACTGTTTTTT	CASSRTGDRNEKLFF
many	-	TRBJ2-7	TRBV2	TGTGCCAGCGACACACCTAACCCTTCCTACGAGCAGTACTTC	CASDTPNPSYEQYF
many	-	TRBJ1-1	TRBV4-1	TGCGCCAGCACCTCGGACAGATTGAACACTGAAGCTTTCTTT	CASTSDRLNTEAFF
many	TRBD1	TRBJ2-2	TRBV27	TGTGCCCACTCGGGACAGGGGCGTTTGAGTAGCGGAGCGACGAACACCGGGGAGCTGTTTTTT	CAHSGQGRLSSGATNTGELFF
-	-	TRBJ2-5	TRBV12-3/TRBV12-4	TGTGCCAGCAGCTTGACATTAAACCAAGAGACCCAGTACTTC	CASSLTLNQETQYF
-	-	TRBJ2-1	TRBV9	TGTGCCAGCAGCGTAGAACTAGCCAACAATGAGCAGTTCTTC	CASSVELANNEQFF
many	TRBD2	TRBJ2-1	TRBV28	TGTGCCAGCAGTTCTACTAGCGGGGCCTCGAAGGAGCAGTTCTTC	CASSSTSGASKEQFF
-	-	TRBJ1-5	TRBV2	TGTGCCAGCCTCCTTGCGGGCAATCAGCCCCAGCATTTT	CASLLAGNQPQHF
many	-	TRBJ2-2	TRBV20-1	TGCAGTGCCAGAGAGGACGGAGACACCGGGGAGCTGTTTTTT	CSAREDGDTGELFF
many	-	TRBJ1-1	TRBV6-1	TGTGCCAGCATCGAAAGAGGGGCGGGGTATGAAGCTTTCTTT	CASIERGAGYEAFF
many	-	TRBJ2-3	TRBV27	TGTGCCAGCAGTACCGTTGGGGGGATCACCACAGATACGCAGTATTTT	CASSTVGGITTDTQYF
-	-	TRBJ2-1	TRBV20-1	TGCAGTGCTACAATAGACAGGCTCTACAATGAGCAGTTCTTC	CSATIDRLYNEQFF
many	-	TRBJ2-5	TRBV28	TGTGCCAGCAGGGCCCCGAATGGGAACGTTGAGACCCAGTACTTC	CASRAPNGNVETQYF
-	-	TRBJ2-3	TRBV5-1	TGCGCCAGCAGCTCGGACTATCCGCTCACAGATACGCAGTATTTT	CASSSDYPLTDTQYF
many	-	TRBJ1-4	TRBV27	TGTGCCAGCAGTCTGACACCACGAGGGGAAAAACTGTTTTTT	CASSLTPRGEKLFF
many	TRBD2	TRBJ2-3	TRBV27	TGTGCCAGCAGTTTATCGGGACTAGCGGGAGCCCATGGGAGCACAGATACGCAGTATTTT	CASSLSGLAGAHGSTDTQYF
-	TRBD1	TRBJ1-4	TRBV20-1	TGCAGTGCTTGGACAGGGCGAGGTGAAAAACTGTTTTTT	CSAWTGRGEKLFF
many	-	TRBJ2-3	TRBV27	TGTGCCAGCAGTTTTTTGCAGTACAGGGAAAGAGATACGCAGTATTTT	CASSFLQYRERDTQYF
many	-	TRBJ1-2	TRBV15	TGTGCCACCTCCCTGGCCAACTATGGCTACACCTTC	CATSLANYGYTF
-	-	TRBJ1-2	TRBV15	TGTGCCACCAGCAAGTCGAGGGCAGTCGATGGCTACACCTTC	CATSKSRAVDGYTF
many	TRBD1	TRBJ2-1	TRBV9	TGTGCCAGCAGCGTCACCCACTACAGGGGACGTTACAATGAGCAGTTCTTC	CASSVTHYRGRYNEQFF
-	TRBD1	TRBJ1-5	TRBV30	TGTGCCTGTACTGACAGGGGTAGGAGCAATCAGCCCCAGCATTTT	CACTDRGRSNQPQHF
many	-	TRBJ2-2	TRBV11-3	TGTGCCAGCAGCTTAGATTTCGGGGCTACGAACACCGGGGAGCTGTTTTTT	CASSLDFGATNTGELFF
-	TRBD2	TRBJ2-2	TRBV6-1	TGTGCCAGCAGTGACTCTTGGCTAGCGGGGGTAACCGGGGAGCTGTTTTTT	CASSDSWLAGVTGELFF
many	TRBD1	TRBJ1-1	TRBV5-1	TGCGCCAGCAGCGGATTGACAGGGAGGTTGAGCACTGAAGCTTTCTTT	CASSGLTGRLSTEAFF
many	-	TRBJ2-7	TRBV11-2	TGCGCCAGCAGCTTGAGGTCGGGTCAGAGCTACGAGCAGTACTTC	CASSLRSGQSYEQYF
many	-	TRBJ2-3	TRBV7-6	TGTGCCAGCAGCTCCGGACAGTACTTGAGGGCAGATACGCAGTATTTT	CASSSGQYLRADTQYF
-	TRBD1	TRBJ2-2	TRBV12-3/TRBV12-4	TGTGCCAGCAGCCCCCTCAGGTACAGGGGGCTATCTTCAGGCGGGGAGCTGTTTTTT	CASSPLRYRGLSSGGELFF
many	-	TRBJ1-6	TRBV10-1	TGCGCCAGCAGCCCGGACTATAATTCACCCCTCCACTTT	CASSPDYNSPLHF